The TCR beta chain under discussion was sequenced for a study of sequential checkpoint blockade in melanoma. Treatment specified: randomized to nivolumab then ipilimumab (arm A) or the reverse (arm B). The V gene's germline CDR1 is SGHNT and CDR2 YENEEA. The germline V and J ends were trimmed by 4 bases and 2 bases, with 10 bases remaining between them. The CDR3 covers 14 residues. A few counts support this clone. Data came from immunoSEQ multiplex PCR; TCRdb stores just in-frame clones and leaves some out. Counted here are 7,500 to 8,500 clones, 23% occurring once; the ten biggest clones make up 5.9%.

The sample in question was tumor tissue (inferred from file names), obtained from a patient given nivolumab and ipilimumab in sequence. V usage is TRBV11-3 and J usage is TRBJ2-3, with D possibly matching TRBD2 (5 bases). The source of this sequence is a human donor with melanoma. CDR3 residues: CASSSDSNTDTQYF. The CDR3 DNA is TGTGCCAGCAGCTCGGACTCCAACACAGATACGCAGTATTTT.